These T cell receptor beta chains were read from a single sample in a study of control samples from healthy donors and cancer patients. Produced via immunoSEQ multiplex PCR; TCRdb's table is partial and in-frame only. The data contain about 82,000 clones, around 94% of them seen just once; the ten biggest clones take up around 4.9%. The sequenced material came from blood. These receptor sequences come from a woman under 30 in good health. The CDR3 runs from the conserved cysteine through the conserved F or W. The D gene is left open where the match is weak. Not every row has a clone size; where given, it reads once, few, many or a size class.

D gene: -; clone size: -; J gene: TRBJ1-2; V gene: TRBV24-1; CDR3 protein: CATSDFRGEGYGYTF; CDR3 DNA: TGTGCCACCAGTGATTTTCGCGGCGAGGGCTATGGCTACACCTTC
D gene: TRBD1; clone size: -; J gene: TRBJ1-2; V gene: TRBV28; CDR3 protein: CASSSGTVNGYTF; CDR3 DNA: TGTGCCAGCAGTTCCGGGACAGTGAATGGCTACACCTTC
D gene: TRBD2; clone size: -; J gene: TRBJ2-5; V gene: TRBV7-6; CDR3 protein: CASSLLGTSGAQETQYF; CDR3 DNA: TGTGCCAGCAGCTTATTAGGGACTAGCGGGGCCCAAGAGACCCAGTACTTC
D gene: TRBD2; clone size: once; J gene: TRBJ2-3; V gene: TRBV7-2; CDR3 protein: CASSLSGGSQYF; CDR3 DNA: TGTGCCAGCAGCTTATCCGGGGGGTCGCAGTATTTT
D gene: -; clone size: -; J gene: TRBJ2-3; V gene: TRBV5-1; CDR3 protein: CASSSGIKLFTDTQYF; CDR3 DNA: TGCGCCAGCAGCTCTGGAATTAAATTATTCACAGATACGCAGTATTTT
D gene: TRBD1; clone size: -; J gene: TRBJ1-1; V gene: TRBV6-2/TRBV6-3; CDR3 protein: CASSFRGQGAPGTEAFF; CDR3 DNA: TGTGCCAGCAGCTTCCGGGGACAGGGGGCGCCCGGGACTGAAGCTTTCTTT
D gene: TRBD1; clone size: -; J gene: TRBJ2-1; V gene: TRBV4-3; CDR3 protein: CASSQGTGGDEQFF; CDR3 DNA: TGCGCCAGCAGCCAAGGGACAGGGGGGGATGAGCAGTTCTTC
D gene: -; clone size: -; J gene: TRBJ2-1; V gene: TRBV5-1; CDR3 protein: CAARHSPLDNEQFF; CDR3 DNA: TGCGCCGCTAGACATTCCCCCCTGGACAATGAGCAGTTCTTC
D gene: -; clone size: -; J gene: TRBJ2-1; V gene: TRBV25-1; CDR3 protein: CASSEYLGESYNEQFF; CDR3 DNA: TGTGCCAGCAGTGAATACTTAGGGGAATCCTACAATGAGCAGTTCTTC
D gene: -; clone size: -; J gene: TRBJ2-7; V gene: TRBV7-4; CDR3 protein: CASSLVRGSHEQYF; CDR3 DNA: TGTGCCAGCAGCTTAGTTCGAGGGTCGCACGAGCAGTACTTC
D gene: -; clone size: -; J gene: TRBJ1-6; V gene: TRBV3-1/TRBV3-2; CDR3 protein: CASSQSARGANSPLHF; CDR3 DNA: TGTGCCAGCAGCCAGTCTGCCAGGGGCGCTAATTCACCCCTCCACTTT
D gene: TRBD1; clone size: -; J gene: TRBJ1-5; V gene: TRBV28; CDR3 protein: CASRTRDRGLQPQHF; CDR3 DNA: TGTGCCAGCAGAACCCGGGACAGGGGGCTTCAGCCCCAGCATTTT
D gene: -; clone size: -; J gene: TRBJ2-1; V gene: TRBV11-2; CDR3 protein: CASSLQGEQFF; CDR3 DNA: TGTGCCAGCAGCTTACAGGGTGAGCAGTTCTTC
D gene: -; clone size: -; J gene: TRBJ2-3; V gene: TRBV6-1; CDR3 protein: CASSEVADTQYF; CDR3 DNA: TGTGCCAGCAGTGAGGTGGCAGATACGCAGTATTTT
D gene: -; clone size: once; J gene: TRBJ1-2; V gene: TRBV19; CDR3 protein: CASSIPDTNYGYTF; CDR3 DNA: TGTGCCAGTAGTATTCCGGATACTAACTATGGCTACACCTTC
D gene: -; clone size: -; J gene: TRBJ2-3; V gene: TRBV10-1; CDR3 protein: CASSEMGTDTQYF; CDR3 DNA: TGCGCCAGCAGTGAGATGGGTACAGATACGCAGTATTTT
D gene: -; clone size: -; J gene: TRBJ1-1; V gene: TRBV9; CDR3 protein: CASSVGPDRNTEAFF; CDR3 DNA: TGTGCCAGCAGCGTAGGACCGGACAGGAACACTGAAGCTTTCTTT
D gene: -; clone size: once; J gene: TRBJ1-1; V gene: TRBV28; CDR3 protein: CASSIPAGPLSTEAFF; CDR3 DNA: TGTGCCAGCAGTATACCCGCAGGACCTCTTAGCACTGAAGCTTTCTTT
D gene: -; clone size: -; J gene: TRBJ1-2; V gene: TRBV5-1; CDR3 protein: CASSPLPLEAVIPGYTF; CDR3 DNA: TGCGCCAGCAGCCCCCTGCCCCTAGAGGCCGTCATACCCGGCTACACCTTC
D gene: -; clone size: -; J gene: TRBJ2-7; V gene: TRBV3-1/TRBV3-2; CDR3 protein: CASSQDNREPTYEQYF; CDR3 DNA: TGTGCCAGCAGCCAAGATAATCGGGAGCCGACCTACGAGCAGTACTTC
D gene: -; clone size: -; J gene: TRBJ1-5; V gene: TRBV7-2; CDR3 protein: CASSLAGLGAQPQHF; CDR3 DNA: TGTGCCAGCAGCTTAGCGGGCCTGGGGGCGCAGCCCCAGCATTTT
D gene: -; clone size: -; J gene: TRBJ2-7; V gene: TRBV7-8; CDR3 protein: CASSLRRGTYEQYF; CDR3 DNA: TGTGCCAGCAGCTTAAGGCGCGGGACCTACGAGCAGTACTTC
D gene: -; clone size: -; J gene: TRBJ1-1; V gene: TRBV28; CDR3 protein: CASSVRRVTNTEAFF; CDR3 DNA: TGTGCCAGCAGCGTAAGACGGGTGACGAACACTGAAGCTTTCTTT
D gene: TRBD1; clone size: -; J gene: TRBJ2-7; V gene: TRBV6-6; CDR3 protein: CASSTGQGKQYF; CDR3 DNA: TGTGCCAGCAGCACCGGACAGGGGAAGCAGTACTTC
D gene: -; clone size: -; J gene: TRBJ1-2; V gene: TRBV7-3; CDR3 protein: CASSLGQSIYGYTF; CDR3 DNA: TGTGCCAGCAGCTTAGGACAGAGCATCTATGGCTACACCTTC